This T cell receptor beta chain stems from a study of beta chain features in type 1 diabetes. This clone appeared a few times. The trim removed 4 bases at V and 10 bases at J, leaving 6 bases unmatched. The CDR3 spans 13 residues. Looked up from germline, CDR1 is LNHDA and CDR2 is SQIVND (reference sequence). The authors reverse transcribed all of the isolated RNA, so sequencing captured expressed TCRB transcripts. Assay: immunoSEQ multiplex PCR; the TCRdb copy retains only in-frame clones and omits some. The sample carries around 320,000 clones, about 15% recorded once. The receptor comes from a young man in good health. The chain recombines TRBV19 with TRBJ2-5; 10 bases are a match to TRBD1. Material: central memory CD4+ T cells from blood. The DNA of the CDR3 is TGTGCCAGTAGTAGACAGGGGGCAACTAACCAGTACTTC. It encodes CASSRQGATNQYF.